The 3 T cell receptor beta chains below all came from one sample that was sequenced in a study of blood T cell repertoires in COVID-19. The method was immunoSEQ multiplex PCR; TCRdb's version includes in-frame clones alone and lacks a portion of them. The data show 250,000 to 350,000 clones, with roughly 84% seen just once and about 1.5% held by the top ten. The sequenced sample consisted of peripheral blood. These receptors were taken from a human donor with COVID-19, enrolled during active disease. The donor label of this sample is uncertain.

The V and J genes are TRBV6-2 or TRBV6-3 and TRBJ2-5; 15 positions match TRBD2. Germline values: CDR1 MNHEY, CDR2 SVGEGT. CDR3 length: 18 amino acids. V was pared by 4 bases and J by 5 bases, with 11 bases of the junction left unmatched. The DNA of the CDR3 is TGTGCCAGCAGTTGGACTAGCGGGAGGGCCCGGTTTCGGGAGACCCAGTACTTC. Translation gives CASSWTSGRARFRETQYF.

The chain uses TRBV28 and TRBJ1-5, with no clear D. Trimming left V 7 bases short and J 5 bases short, with 12 bases between. From germline, CDR1 is MDHEN and CDR2 SYDVKM. CDR3 length: 13 amino acids. The CDR3 DNA follows: TGTGCCAGCACCGCTGAGGATTATCAGCCCCAGCATTTT. It yields the protein CASTAEDYQPQHF.

The chain joins TRBV18 to TRBJ1-2, with D unclear. Germline V CDR1 and CDR2: KGHSH, LQKENI. Between the trimmed V and J ends, which lost 0 bases and 7 bases, there was a span of 18 bases. The CDR3 is made up of 16 amino acids. This CDR3 reads CASSPPGATVMAGYTF. Written as DNA, the CDR3 is TGTGCCAGCTCACCACCGGGAGCCACTGTAATGGCTGGCTACACCTTC.